One T cell receptor beta chain is described in this entry. This sample is part of a study of monozygotic twins with inflammatory bowel disease. The germline V gene encodes CDR1 SEHNR and CDR2 FQNEAQ (reference sequence). The CDR3 contains 14 residues. TCRdb derives one entry per CDR3 protein from the 5' RACE reads, leaving out DNA. Its table lists 170,000 or so distinct CDR3 sequences. Sequencing used blood. The TCR sequence derives from a human donor with ulcerative colitis or Crohn's disease, or a healthy co-twin of an affected twin (not recorded which). The chain recombines TRBV7-9 with TRBJ2-2; the D call of TRBD2 rests on TCRdb alone, since no DNA is present to check it. Here the CDR3 reads CASCALVNTGELFF.